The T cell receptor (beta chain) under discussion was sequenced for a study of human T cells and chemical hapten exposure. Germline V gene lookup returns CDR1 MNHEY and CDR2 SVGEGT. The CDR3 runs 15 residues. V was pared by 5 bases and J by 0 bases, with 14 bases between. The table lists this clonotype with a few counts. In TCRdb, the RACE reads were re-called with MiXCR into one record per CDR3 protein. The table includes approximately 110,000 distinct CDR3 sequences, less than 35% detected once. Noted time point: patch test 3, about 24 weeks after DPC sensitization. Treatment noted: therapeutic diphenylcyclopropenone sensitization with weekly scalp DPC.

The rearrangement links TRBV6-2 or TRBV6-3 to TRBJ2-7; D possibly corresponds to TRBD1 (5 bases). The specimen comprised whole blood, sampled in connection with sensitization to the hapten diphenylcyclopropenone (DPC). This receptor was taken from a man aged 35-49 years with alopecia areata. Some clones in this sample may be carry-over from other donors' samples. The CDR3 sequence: CASSPPGRASYEQYF. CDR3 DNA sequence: TGTGCCAGCAGTCCACCGGGCAGGGCCTCCTACGAGCAGTACTTC.